Detailed here is one TCR beta chain. As yet, its antigen is unknown. This sample stems from a study of T cell responses to AZD1222 COVID-19 vaccine. Study-wide results and limits: Across the whole spike, CD4 TCRs peaked at regions 160-218 and 743-854. Once two AZD1222 doses were given, Spike-specific TCR breadth and depth went up. Baseline antibody screening turned up just a handful of seropositive AZD1222 recipients. Donors in the cohort were predominantly white British and more often female, and clonal diversity was possibly underestimated.

Data came from immunoSEQ multiplex PCR; TCRdb stores just in-frame clones and leaves some out. The top ten clones hold about 1.5% of a sample with about 210,000 clones, approximately 94% of them seen once. This CDR3 has 15 residues. V dropped 5 bases and J dropped 4 bases, with 15 bases sitting between them. The germline V gene has CDR1 MNHEY and CDR2 SVGAGI. The sample was peripheral blood, taken 28 days after the second dose of the MenACWY control vaccine. The origin of this receptor is an adult who received the MenACWY meningococcal vaccine as a control. The chain is built from TRBV6-5 and TRBJ2-1, with D tentatively TRBD1 or TRBD2 (5 bases each). CDR3 DNA sequence: TGTGCCAGCAGTCCCGCCGGGACGGGTTACAATGAGCAGTTCTTC. This sequence encodes CASSPAGTGYNEQFF.